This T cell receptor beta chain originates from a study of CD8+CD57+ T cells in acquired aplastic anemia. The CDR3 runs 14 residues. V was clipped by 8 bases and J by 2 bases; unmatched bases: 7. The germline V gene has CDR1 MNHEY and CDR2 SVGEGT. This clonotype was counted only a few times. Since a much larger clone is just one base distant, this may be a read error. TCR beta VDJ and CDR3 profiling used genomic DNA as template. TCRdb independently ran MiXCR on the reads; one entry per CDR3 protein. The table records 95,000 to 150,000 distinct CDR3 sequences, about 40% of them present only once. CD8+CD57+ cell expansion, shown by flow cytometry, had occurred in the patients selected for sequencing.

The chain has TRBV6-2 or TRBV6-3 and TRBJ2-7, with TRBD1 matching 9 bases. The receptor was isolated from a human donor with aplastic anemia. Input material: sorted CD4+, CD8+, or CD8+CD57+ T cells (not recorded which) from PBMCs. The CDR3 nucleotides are TGTGCCAGCGCGGGACAGGGCCCAGCCTACGAGCAGTACTTC. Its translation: CASAGQGPAYEQYF.